These 4 T cell receptor beta chains share one sample of origin, sequenced in a study of blood T cell repertoires in COVID-19. Assay: immunoSEQ multiplex PCR; the TCRdb copy retains only in-frame clones and omits some. This sample has over 200,000 clones; approximately 87% occur once, and the top ten carry approximately 2.8%. Sequencing used PBMCs or T cells enriched from blood (not recorded which). Receptors originate from a woman aged 45-60 years in a cohort exposed to, infected with or recovered from COVID-19 (not recorded which).

The chain joins TRBV5-1 to TRBJ2-5, with TRBD2 matching 8 bases. Per the germline V gene, CDR1 is SGHRS and CDR2 is YFSETQ. CDR3 length equals 17 residues. V shed 3 bases, J shed 2 bases, and the junction held 12 bases outside the gene matches. CDR3 protein: CASSSLREGLGQETQYF. The CDR3 nucleotides are TGCGCCAGCAGCTCATTGAGGGAGGGACTAGGGCAAGAGACCCAGTACTTC. Supplemented by reference TRBV5-1 and TRBJ2-5, the full variable domain reads KAGVTQTPRYLIKTRGQQVTLSCSPISGHRSVSWYQQTPGQGLQFLFEYFSETQRNKGNFPGRFSGRQFSNSRSEMNVSTLELGDSALYLCASSSLREGLGQETQYFGPGTRLLVL.

The chain joins TRBV27 to TRBJ2-3, with 9 bases fitting TRBD2. Germline CDR1 reads MNHEY; CDR2 reads SMNVEV (reference sequence). This CDR3 has 16 amino acids. Trimming removed 4 bases from V and 8 bases from J; junction bases left unmatched: 13. The DNA of the CDR3 is TGTGCCAGCAGTTCTCGGGGCGGGGGGGCGGTCGGTACGCAGTATTTT. Translation: CASSSRGGGAVGTQYF.

V usage is TRBV9 and J usage is TRBJ1-2; 7 nucleotides line up with TRBD1. Germline-derived CDR1 and CDR2 are SGDLS and YYNGEE. The CDR3 is 16 amino acids. The V gene end was trimmed by 4 bases and the J gene end by 0 bases; junction bases not matched to a gene: 9. The CDR3 is CASSPRDSQTNYGYTF. The CDR3 DNA follows: TGTGCCAGCAGCCCCCGGGACAGTCAGACTAACTATGGCTACACCTTC.

J is TRBJ1-4 and V is TRBV5-1; no definite D call. V was trimmed by 7 bases and J by 0 bases, leaving 10 bases between them. Germline V gene lookup returns CDR1 SGHRS and CDR2 YFSETQ. The CDR3 contains 14 residues. The CDR3 sequence is CASGPGATNEKLFF. In DNA, the CDR3 is TGCGCCAGCGGTCCCGGTGCAACTAATGAAAAACTGTTTTTT. Variable domain in full (rest from reference TRBV5-1 and TRBJ1-4): KAGVTQTPRYLIKTRGQQVTLSCSPISGHRSVSWYQQTPGQGLQFLFEYFSETQRNKGNFPGRFSGRQFSNSRSEMNVSTLELGDSALYLCASGPGATNEKLFFGSGTQLSVL.